This T cell receptor (beta chain) was obtained from a study of OX40 agonist ivuxolimab in advanced cancers. Study in general: A history of anti-PD-1, anti-PD-L1 or anti-CTLA-4 therapy was acceptable, and about 40% had some.

With regard to this clone: Its target is not known.

The study's findings and limits: Clonal expansion by week 6 occurred in CD4+ and CD8+ blood T cells (at 0.1 to 3.0 mg/kg). Relative to CD4+ cells, CD8+ T cells on average had more expanded clones.

Sequencing used immunoSEQ multiplex PCR; TCRdb keeps in-frame clones, though not all of them. The sample includes about 80,000 clones, roughly 90% of them seen just once. Trimming took 2 bases from V and 1 from J, leaving 11 bases between them. CDR1 and CDR2 (germline): LGHNA, YNFKEQ. This CDR3 has 15 residues. The chain couples TRBV4-2 to TRBJ1-1; D unresolved. The receptor's source is an adult with an advanced solid tumor such as melanoma, head and neck, liver or kidney cancer. Sequenced here: CD4+ or CD8+ T cells sorted from blood, sampled in a trial of the OX40 agonist ivuxolimab. CDR3 nucleotide sequence: TGTGCCAGCAGCCAACTCCCGCGACAGAACACTGAAGCTTTCTTT. It codes for CASSQLPRQNTEAFF.